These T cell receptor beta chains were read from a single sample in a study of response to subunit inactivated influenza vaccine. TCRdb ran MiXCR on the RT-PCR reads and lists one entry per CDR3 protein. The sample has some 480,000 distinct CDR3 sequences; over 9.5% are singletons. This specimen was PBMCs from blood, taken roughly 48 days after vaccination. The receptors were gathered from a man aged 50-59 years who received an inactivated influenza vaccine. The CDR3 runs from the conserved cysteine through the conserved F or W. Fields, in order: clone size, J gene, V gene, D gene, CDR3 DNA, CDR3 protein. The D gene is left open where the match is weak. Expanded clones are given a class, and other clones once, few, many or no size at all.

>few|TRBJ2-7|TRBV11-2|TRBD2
TGTGCCAGCAGCTCACCAAGAATTGGACTAGCACCCTATTACGAGCAGTACTTC
CASSSPRIGLAPYYEQYF
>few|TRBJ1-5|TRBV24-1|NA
TGTGCCACGAAGAGAAACGAGGGAAGCAACCAGCATTTT
CATKRNEGSNQHF
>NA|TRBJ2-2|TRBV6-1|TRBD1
TGTGCCACAGGGACAGGCCCAGGGGTGAACACCGGGGAGCTGTTTTTT
CATGTGPGVNTGELFF
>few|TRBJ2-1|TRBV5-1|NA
TGCGCCAGCAGCCCCGAGTCCAGCCATGAGCAGTTCTTC
CASSPESSHEQFF
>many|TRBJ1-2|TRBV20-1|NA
TGCAGTGCTAGAATAGCCAGCCCGCTTGATGGCTACACCTTC
CSARIASPLDGYTF
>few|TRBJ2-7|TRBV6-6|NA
TGTGCCAGCAGTTACTCGACAAGTCAGTACTTC
CASSYSTSQYF
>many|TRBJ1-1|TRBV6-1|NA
TGTGCCAGCAGTCCGTGGGGCAGGGTGATACGGAACACTGAAGCTTTCTTT
CASSPWGRVIRNTEAFF
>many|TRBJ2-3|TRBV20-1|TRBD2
TGCAGTGCTAGTTCTCTAGCGGGAGCATTCGATACGCAGTATTTT
CSASSLAGAFDTQYF
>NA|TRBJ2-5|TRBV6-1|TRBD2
TGTGCCAGCAGTGGGACTAGCGGAGAAGAGACCCAGTACTTC
CASSGTSGEETQYF
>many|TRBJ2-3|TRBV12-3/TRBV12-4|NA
TGTGCCAGCAGTTTAGAGCCCGTAAAAACAGATACGCAGTATTTT
CASSLEPVKTDTQYF
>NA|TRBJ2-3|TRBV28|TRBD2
TGTGCCAGCACGGGCGGGGGGGCATGGGATACGCAGTATTTT
CASTGGGAWDTQYF
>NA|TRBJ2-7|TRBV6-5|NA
TGTGCCAGCAGGACTGCCTCCTACGAGCAGTACTTC
CASRTASYEQYF
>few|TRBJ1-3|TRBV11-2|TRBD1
TGTGCCAGCAGCGAAGGGACAGGGGACTCTGGAAACACCATATATTTT
CASSEGTGDSGNTIYF
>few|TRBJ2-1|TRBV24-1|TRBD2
TGTGCCACCAGTGACTCCGGACTAGCGGGAACCGATGAGCAGTTCTTC
CATSDSGLAGTDEQFF
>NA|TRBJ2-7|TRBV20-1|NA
TGCAGTGCTAGAGTCGGCTACCCCTACGAGCAGTACTTC
CSARVGYPYEQYF
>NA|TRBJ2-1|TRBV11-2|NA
TGTGCCAGCAGCCCCTGGGGCAGGGTAGAGGATGAGCAGTTCTTC
CASSPWGRVEDEQFF
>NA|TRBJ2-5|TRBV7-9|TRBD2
TGTGCCAGCAGCTTTTGGACTAGCGGGAGAGGCGAGACCCAGTACTTC
CASSFWTSGRGETQYF
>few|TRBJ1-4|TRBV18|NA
TGTGCCAGCTCATCACAGGCTAATGAAAAACTGTTTTTT
CASSSQANEKLFF
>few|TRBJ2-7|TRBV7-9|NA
TGTGCCAGCAGCTTGAGAGTCCACGAGCAGTACTTC
CASSLRVHEQYF
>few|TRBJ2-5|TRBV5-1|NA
TGCGCCAGCAGCTTGGGGCAGATAGAGACCCAGTACTTC
CASSLGQIETQYF
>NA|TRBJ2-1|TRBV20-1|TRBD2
TGCTGTGCTAGAGGGCGATCCGGGACTAGCGTCTACAATGAGCAGTTCTTC
CCARGRSGTSVYNEQFF
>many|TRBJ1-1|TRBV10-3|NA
TGTGCCATCAGTGGGGTGAACACTGAAGCTTTCTTT
CAISGVNTEAFF
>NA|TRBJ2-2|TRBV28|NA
TGTGCCAGCAGTTTTTATCCGAACACCGGGGAGCTGTTTTTT
CASSFYPNTGELFF
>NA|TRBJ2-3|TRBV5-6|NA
TGTGCCAGCACCCCGGGCCCCCAGAAAAGCACAGATACGCAGTATTTT
CASTPGPQKSTDTQYF
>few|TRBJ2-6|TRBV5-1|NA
TGCGCCAGCACTTTAGGGGGGGCAGCTGGGGCAAACGTCCTGACTTTC
CASTLGGAAGANVLTF
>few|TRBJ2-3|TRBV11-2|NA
TGTGCCAGCAGCCTGTTCCGGGGGCTAGCCGGGAGCACAGATACGCAGTATTTT
CASSLFRGLAGSTDTQYF
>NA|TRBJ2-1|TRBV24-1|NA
TGTGCCACCAGTGTAGGCTCTTGGGGGCAGTTCTTC
CATSVGSWGQFF
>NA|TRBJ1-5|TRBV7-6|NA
TGTGCCAGCAGCTCTGCAGCTAATCAGCCCCAGCATTTT
CASSSAANQPQHF
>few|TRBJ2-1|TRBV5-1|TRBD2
TGCGCCAGCAGCTTGAGTGCCGGGGGGAATACTGAGCAGTTCTTC
CASSLSAGGNTEQFF
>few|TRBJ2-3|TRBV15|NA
TGTGCCACCAGCAGAGATCAGAGGGCCAGCACAGATACGCAGTATTTT
CATSRDQRASTDTQYF
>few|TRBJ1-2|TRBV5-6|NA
TGTGCCAGCAGCTTGCCAGGGAGCTACACCTTC
CASSLPGSYTF
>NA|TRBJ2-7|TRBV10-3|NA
TGTGCCATCAGTGATGCACAGGGGGGGAACGAGCAGTACTTC
CAISDAQGGNEQYF
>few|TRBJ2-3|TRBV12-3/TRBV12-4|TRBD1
TGTGCCAGTACCGGGTCGGGACAGGGGTTGGTGGGACACACAGATACGCAGTATTTT
CASTGSGQGLVGHTDTQYF
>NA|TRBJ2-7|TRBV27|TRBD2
TGTGCCAGCAGTTCACGTACTAGCGGGAGTCCCTACGAGCAGTACTTC
CASSSRTSGSPYEQYF
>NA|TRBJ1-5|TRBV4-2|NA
TGTGCCAGCAGCCAAGACGGGGTTGATAGCAATCAGCCCCAGCATTTT
CASSQDGVDSNQPQHF
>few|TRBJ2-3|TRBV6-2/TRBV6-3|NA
TGTGCCAGCAGTTATTCCGGAGGCCACTCAGATACGCAGTATTTT
CASSYSGGHSDTQYF
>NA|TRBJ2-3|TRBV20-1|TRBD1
TGCAGTGCTAGAGGGGTCGTAGGGGGCGCGAACCCAGATACGCAGTATTTT
CSARGVVGGANPDTQYF
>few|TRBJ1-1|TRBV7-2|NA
TGTGCCAGCAGCTTAATGGGGGCGCTGGGGACTGAAGCTTTCTTT
CASSLMGALGTEAFF
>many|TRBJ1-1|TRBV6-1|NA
TGTGCCAGCAGTGACAGGGTAGCCGACACTGAAGCTTTCTTT
CASSDRVADTEAFF
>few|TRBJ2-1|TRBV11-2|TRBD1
TGTGCCAGCAGCTTAGTTGTCGGGACAGGTTCCAATGAGCAGTTCTTC
CASSLVVGTGSNEQFF
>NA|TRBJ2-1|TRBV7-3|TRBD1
TGTGCCAGCAGTTTTGATCCGGGACAGGGGTATGGGAATGAGCAGTTCTTC
CASSFDPGQGYGNEQFF
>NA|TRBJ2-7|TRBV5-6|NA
TGTGCCAGCAGCTCAAGGGTGAGGTCAGGGAGGTACGAGCAGTACTTC
CASSSRVRSGRYEQYF
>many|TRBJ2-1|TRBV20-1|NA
TGCAGTGTAGTCGGCCGGGGAGGTGAGCAGTTCTTC
CSVVGRGGEQFF
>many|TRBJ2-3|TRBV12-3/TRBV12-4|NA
TGTGCCAGCAGTTTGTGGGGGGCATCCACAGATACGCAGTATTTT
CASSLWGASTDTQYF
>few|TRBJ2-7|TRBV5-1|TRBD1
TGCGCCAGCAGCTTGTCTGGGACAGGGGATGACGAGCAGTACTTC
CASSLSGTGDDEQYF
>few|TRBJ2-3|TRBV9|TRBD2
TGTGCCAGCAGCGTCCTAGCGGGAGAAGATACGCAGTATTTT
CASSVLAGEDTQYF
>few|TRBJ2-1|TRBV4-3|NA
TGCGCCAGCAGCCAAGAGATCGGCAGGGGAGGCAATGAGCAGTTCTTC
CASSQEIGRGGNEQFF
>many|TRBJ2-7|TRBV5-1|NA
TGCGCCAGCAGCTTGGAACCAGGAACCTACGAGCAGTACTTC
CASSLEPGTYEQYF
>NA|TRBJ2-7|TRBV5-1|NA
TGCGCCAGCCCCGGCCTACCCTATACGGGGAAAGGATCCTACGAGCAGTACTTC
CASPGLPYTGKGSYEQYF
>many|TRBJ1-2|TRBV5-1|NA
TGCGCCAGCAGCTTGGATCCCGGGCTGCCGGATTTCACCTTC
CASSLDPGLPDFTF
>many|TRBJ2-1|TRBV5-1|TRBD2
TGCGCCAGCAGCGTCGACCCTAGCGGGAGTAAGCAGTTCTTC
CASSVDPSGSKQFF
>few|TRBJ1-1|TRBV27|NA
TGTGCCAGCAGTTATGGGGGTGGAAGCACTGAAGCTTTCTTT
CASSYGGGSTEAFF